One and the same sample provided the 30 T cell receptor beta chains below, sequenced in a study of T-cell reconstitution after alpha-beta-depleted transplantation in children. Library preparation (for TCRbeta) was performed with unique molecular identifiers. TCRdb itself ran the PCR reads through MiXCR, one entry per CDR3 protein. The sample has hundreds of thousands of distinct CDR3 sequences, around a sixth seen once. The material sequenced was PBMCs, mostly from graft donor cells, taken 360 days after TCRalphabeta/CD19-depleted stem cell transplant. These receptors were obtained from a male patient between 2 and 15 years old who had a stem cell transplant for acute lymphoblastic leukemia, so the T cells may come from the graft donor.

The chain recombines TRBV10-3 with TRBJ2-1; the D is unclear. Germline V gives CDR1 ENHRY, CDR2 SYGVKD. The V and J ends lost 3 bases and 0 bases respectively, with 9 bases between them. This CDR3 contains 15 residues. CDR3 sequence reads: CAISDPSRSYNEQFF. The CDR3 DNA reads TGTGCCATCAGTGATCCCTCCCGCTCCTACAATGAGCAGTTCTTC.

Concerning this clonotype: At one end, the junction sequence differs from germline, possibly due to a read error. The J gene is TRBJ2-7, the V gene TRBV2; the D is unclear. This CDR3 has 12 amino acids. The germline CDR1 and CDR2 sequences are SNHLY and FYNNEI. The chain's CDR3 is CAGRTETYEQYF. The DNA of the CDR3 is TGTGCCGGCAGGACCGAGACCTACGAGCAGTACTTC.

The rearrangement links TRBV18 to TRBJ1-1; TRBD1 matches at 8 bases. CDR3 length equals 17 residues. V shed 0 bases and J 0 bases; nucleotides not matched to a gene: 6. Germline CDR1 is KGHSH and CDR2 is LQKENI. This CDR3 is CASSPPGDRPLNTEAFF. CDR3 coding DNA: TGTGCCAGCTCACCACCCGGGGACAGGCCCTTGAACACTGAAGCTTTCTTT.

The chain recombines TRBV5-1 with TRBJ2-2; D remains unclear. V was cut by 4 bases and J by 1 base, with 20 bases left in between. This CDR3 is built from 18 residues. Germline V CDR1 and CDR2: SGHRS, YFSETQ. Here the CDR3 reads CASSPRVRRPKNTGELFF. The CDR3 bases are TGCGCCAGCAGCCCCCGGGTCCGGAGACCTAAGAACACCGGGGAGCTGTTTTTT.

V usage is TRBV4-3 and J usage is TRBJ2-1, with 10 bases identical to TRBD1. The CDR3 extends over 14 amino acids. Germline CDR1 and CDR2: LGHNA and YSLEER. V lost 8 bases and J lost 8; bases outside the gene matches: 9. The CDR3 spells CASRADRGTDEQFF. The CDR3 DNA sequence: TGCGCCAGCCGGGCGGACAGGGGGACTGATGAGCAGTTCTTC.

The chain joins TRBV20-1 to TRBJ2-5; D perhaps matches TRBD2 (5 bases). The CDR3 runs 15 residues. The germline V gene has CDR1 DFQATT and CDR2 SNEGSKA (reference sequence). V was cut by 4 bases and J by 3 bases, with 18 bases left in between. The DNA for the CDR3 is TGCAGTGCTACCCGACCCCAAGACGGGGAAGAGACCCAGTACTTC. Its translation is CSATRPQDGEETQYF.

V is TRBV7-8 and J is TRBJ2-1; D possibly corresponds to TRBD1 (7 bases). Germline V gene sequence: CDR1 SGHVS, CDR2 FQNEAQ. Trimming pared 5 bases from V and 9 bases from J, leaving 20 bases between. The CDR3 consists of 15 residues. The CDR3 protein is CASSPRGAGGGEQFF. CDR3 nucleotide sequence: TGTGCCAGCAGCCCCCGTGGGGCAGGGGGAGGTGAGCAGTTCTTC.

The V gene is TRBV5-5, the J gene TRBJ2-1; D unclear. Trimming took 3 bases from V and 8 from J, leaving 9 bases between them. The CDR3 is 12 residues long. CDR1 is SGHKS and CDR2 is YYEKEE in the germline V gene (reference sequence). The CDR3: CASSCRCHEQFF. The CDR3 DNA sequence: TGTGCCAGCAGCTGCCGCTGCCATGAGCAGTTCTTC.

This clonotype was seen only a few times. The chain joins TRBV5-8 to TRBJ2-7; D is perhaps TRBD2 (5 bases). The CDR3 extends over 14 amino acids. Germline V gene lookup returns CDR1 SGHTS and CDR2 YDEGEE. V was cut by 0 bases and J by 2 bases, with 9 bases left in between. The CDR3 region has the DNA TGTGCCAGCAGCTTGGGGACTTTTACCTACGAGCAGTACTTC. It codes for CASSLGTFTYEQYF.

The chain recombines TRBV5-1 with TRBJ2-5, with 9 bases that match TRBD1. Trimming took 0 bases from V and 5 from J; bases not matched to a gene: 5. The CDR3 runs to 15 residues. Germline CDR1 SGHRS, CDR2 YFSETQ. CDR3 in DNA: TGCGCCAGCAGCTTGGACAGGGGGCGCGGCGAGACCCAGTACTTC. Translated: CASSLDRGRGETQYF.

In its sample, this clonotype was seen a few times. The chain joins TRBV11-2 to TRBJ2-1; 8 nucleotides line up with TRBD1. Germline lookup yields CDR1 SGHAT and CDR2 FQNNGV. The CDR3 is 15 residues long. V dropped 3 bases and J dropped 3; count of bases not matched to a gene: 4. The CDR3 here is CASSFTGGDYNEQFF. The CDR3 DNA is TGTGCCAGCAGCTTCACAGGGGGTGACTACAATGAGCAGTTCTTC.

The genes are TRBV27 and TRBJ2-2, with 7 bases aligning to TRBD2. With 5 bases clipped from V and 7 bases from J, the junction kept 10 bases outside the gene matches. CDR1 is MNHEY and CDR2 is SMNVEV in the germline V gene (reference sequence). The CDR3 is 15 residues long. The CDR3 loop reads CASSRAGDRFGELFF. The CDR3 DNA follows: TGTGCCAGCAGTAGGGCGGGGGACCGTTTCGGGGAGCTGTTTTTT.

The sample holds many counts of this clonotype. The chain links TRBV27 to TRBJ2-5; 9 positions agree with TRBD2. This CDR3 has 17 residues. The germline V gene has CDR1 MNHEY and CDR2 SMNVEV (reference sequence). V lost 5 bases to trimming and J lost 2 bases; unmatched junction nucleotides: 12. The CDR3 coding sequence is TGTGCCAGCAGTCCGGCGGGGGGGCCTCGCCTACAAGAGACCCAGTACTTC. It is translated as CASSPAGGPRLQETQYF.

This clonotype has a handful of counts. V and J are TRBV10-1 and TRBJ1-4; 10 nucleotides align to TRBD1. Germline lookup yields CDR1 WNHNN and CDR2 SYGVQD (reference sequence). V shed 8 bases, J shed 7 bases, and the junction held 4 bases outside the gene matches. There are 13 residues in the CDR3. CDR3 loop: CASARDRGEKLFF. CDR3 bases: TGCGCCAGCGCCCGGGACAGGGGTGAAAAACTGTTTTTT.

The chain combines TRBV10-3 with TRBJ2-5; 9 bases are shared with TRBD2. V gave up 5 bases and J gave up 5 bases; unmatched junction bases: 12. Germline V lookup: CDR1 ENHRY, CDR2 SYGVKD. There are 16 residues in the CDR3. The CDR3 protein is CAISPPRTSDGETQYF. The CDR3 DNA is TGTGCCATCAGTCCACCCCGGACTAGCGATGGGGAGACCCAGTACTTC.

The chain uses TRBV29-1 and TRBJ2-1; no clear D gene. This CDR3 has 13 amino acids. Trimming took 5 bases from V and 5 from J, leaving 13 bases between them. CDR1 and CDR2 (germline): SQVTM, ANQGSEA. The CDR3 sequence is CSVRGGTNNEQFF. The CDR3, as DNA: TGCAGCGTTCGAGGCGGTACCAACAATGAGCAGTTCTTC.

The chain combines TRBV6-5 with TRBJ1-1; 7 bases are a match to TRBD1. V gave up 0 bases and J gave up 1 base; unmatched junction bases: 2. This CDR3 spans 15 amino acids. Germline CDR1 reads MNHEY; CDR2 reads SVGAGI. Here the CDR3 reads CASSYSAGGNTEAFF. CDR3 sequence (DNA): TGTGCCAGCAGTTACTCGGCAGGGGGGAACACTGAAGCTTTCTTT.

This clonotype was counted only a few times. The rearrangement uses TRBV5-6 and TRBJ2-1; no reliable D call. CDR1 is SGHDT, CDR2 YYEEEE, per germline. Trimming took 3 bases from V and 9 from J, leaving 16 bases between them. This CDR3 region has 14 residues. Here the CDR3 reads CASSSAPTEGEQFF. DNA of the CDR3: TGTGCCAGCAGCTCGGCCCCCACGGAAGGTGAGCAGTTCTTC.

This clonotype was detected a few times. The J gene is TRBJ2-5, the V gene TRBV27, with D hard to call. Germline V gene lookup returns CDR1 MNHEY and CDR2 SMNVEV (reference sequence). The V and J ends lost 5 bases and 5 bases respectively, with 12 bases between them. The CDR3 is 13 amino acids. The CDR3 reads CASSPRSAETQYF. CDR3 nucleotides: TGTGCCAGCAGTCCCCGCTCTGCGGAGACCCAGTACTTC.

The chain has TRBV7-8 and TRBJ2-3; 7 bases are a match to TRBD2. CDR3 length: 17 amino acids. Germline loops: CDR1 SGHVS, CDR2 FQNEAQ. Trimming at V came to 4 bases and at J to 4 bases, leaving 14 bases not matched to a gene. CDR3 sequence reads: CASSSAGGTQDPDTQYF. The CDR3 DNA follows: TGTGCCAGCAGCTCCGCCGGGGGGACGCAGGATCCAGATACGCAGTATTTT.

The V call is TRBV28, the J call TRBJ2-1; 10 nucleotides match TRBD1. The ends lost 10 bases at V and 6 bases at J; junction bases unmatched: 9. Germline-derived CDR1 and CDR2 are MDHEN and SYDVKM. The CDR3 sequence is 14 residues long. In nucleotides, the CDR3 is TGTGCCATCAGGGGACAGGGGAATTTCAATGAGCAGTTCTTC. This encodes CAIRGQGNFNEQFF.

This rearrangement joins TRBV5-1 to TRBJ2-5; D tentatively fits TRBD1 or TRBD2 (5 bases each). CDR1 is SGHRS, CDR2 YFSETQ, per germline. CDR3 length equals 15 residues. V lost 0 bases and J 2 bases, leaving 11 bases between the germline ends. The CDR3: CASSLAWGGQETQYF. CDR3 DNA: TGCGCCAGCAGCTTGGCGTGGGGCGGGCAAGAGACCCAGTACTTC.

The CDR3 DNA follows: TGCAGTGCTACTGCCTACATGAACACTGAAGCTTTCTTT. Translated, it gives CSATAYMNTEAFF. The chain uses TRBV20-1 and TRBJ1-1; no clear D. With 4 bases removed from V and 0 bases from J, the gap between germline ends came to 9 bases. There are 13 residues in the CDR3. The V gene's germline CDR1 is DFQATT and CDR2 SNEGSKA (reference sequence).

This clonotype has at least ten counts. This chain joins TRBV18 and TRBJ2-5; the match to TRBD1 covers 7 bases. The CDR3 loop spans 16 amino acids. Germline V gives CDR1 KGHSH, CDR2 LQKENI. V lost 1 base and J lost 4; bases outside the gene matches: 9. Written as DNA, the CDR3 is TGTGCCAGCTCACCACTCCCCCCCCCAGGGGGAGAGACCCAGTACTTC. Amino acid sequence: CASSPLPPPGGETQYF.

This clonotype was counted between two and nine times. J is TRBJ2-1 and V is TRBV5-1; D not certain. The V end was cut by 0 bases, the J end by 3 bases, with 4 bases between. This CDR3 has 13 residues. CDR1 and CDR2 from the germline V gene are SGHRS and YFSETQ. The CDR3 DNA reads TGCGCCAGCAGCTTGGACAACTACAATGAGCAGTTCTTC. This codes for CASSLDNYNEQFF. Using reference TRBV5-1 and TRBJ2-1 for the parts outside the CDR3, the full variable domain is KAGVTQTPRYLIKTRGQQVTLSCSPISGHRSVSWYQQTPGQGLQFLFEYFSETQRNKGNFPGRFSGRQFSNSRSEMNVSTLELGDSALYLCASSLDNYNEQFFGPGTRLTVL.

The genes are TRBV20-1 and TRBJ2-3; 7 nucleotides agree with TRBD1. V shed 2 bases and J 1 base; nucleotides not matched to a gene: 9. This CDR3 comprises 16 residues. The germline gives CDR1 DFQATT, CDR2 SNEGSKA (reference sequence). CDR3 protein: CSARRGHRSGTDTQYF. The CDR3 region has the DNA TGCAGTGCTAGAAGGGGGCACCGCTCGGGCACAGATACGCAGTATTTT.

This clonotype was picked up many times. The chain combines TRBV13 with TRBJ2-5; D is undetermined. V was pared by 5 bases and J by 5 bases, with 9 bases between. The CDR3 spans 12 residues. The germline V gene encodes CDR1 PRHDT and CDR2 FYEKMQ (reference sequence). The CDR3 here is CASSPEAETQYF. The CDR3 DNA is TGTGCCAGCAGCCCTGAGGCGGAGACCCAGTACTTC.

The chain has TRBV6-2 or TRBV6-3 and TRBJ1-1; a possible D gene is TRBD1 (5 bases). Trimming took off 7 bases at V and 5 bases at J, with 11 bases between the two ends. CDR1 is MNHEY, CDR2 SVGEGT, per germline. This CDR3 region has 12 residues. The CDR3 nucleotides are TGTGCCAGCACGGGGGAGTGGACTGAAGCTTTCTTT. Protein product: CASTGEWTEAFF.

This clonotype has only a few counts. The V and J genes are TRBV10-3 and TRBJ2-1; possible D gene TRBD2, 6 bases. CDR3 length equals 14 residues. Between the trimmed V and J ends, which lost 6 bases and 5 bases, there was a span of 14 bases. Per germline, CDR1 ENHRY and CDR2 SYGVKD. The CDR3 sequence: CAISGKAGNNEQFF. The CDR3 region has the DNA TGTGCCATCAGCGGAAAGGCGGGGAACAATGAGCAGTTCTTC.

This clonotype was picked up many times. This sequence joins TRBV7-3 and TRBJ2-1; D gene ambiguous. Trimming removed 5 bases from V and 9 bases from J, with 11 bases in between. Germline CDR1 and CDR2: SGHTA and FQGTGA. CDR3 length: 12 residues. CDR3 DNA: TGTGCCAGCAGCCTCCCGCTCGGTGAGCAGTTCTTC. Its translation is CASSLPLGEQFF.